This TCR beta chain was observed in a study of blood T cell repertoires in COVID-19. About the study: PBMCs, B-cell-depleted T cells, or T cells provided the cDNA or gDNA that made up the material.

This clone was seen ten or more times. The assay was immunoSEQ multiplex PCR, and TCRdb's table has in-frame clones only and misses some. The sample contains about 120,000 clones, around 76% of which appear only once. V dropped 3 bases and J dropped 8 bases, with 13 bases sitting between them. CDR3 length: 13 amino acids. CDR1 is MDHEN and CDR2 is SYDVKM in the germline V gene. Sequenced input: peripheral blood. This chain links TRBV28 with TRBJ1-1, with D uncertain. This receptor was identified in a woman aged 80 or older with acute or convalescent COVID-19. For the CDR3, the DNA is TGTGCCAGCAGTTTCGGCGGTGCGTTAGAAGCTTTCTTT. This codes for CASSFGGALEAFF. The full variable domain, its missing parts supplied by reference TRBV28 and TRBJ1-1, is DVKVTQSSRYLVKRTGEKVFLECVQDMDHENMFWYRQDPGLGLRLIYFSYDVKMKEKGDIPEGYSVSREKKERFSLILESASTNQTSMYLCASSFGGALEAFFGQGTRLTVV.